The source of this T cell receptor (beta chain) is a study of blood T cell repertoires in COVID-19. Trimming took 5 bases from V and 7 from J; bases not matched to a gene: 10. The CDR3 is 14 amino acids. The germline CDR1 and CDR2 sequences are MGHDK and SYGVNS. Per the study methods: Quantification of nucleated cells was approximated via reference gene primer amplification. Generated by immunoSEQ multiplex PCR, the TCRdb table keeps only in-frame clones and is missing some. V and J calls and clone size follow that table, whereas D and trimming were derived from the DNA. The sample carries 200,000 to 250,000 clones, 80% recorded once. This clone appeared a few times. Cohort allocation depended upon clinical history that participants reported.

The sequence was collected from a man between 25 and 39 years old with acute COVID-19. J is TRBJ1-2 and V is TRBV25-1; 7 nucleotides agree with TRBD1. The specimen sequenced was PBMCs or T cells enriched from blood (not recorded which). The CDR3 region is CASSSRQGATGYTF. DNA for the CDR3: TGTGCCAGCAGTTCCCGACAGGGCGCGACTGGCTACACCTTC.